This TCR beta chain was found in a study of blood T cells in healthy people across ages. About the research overall: The capture of about one barcoded beta molecule per two T cells was achieved by template switching.

Through a sample-barcoded 5' primer and a J-beta primer mix, a second PCR was run for about 6 to 11 cycles. Every sample gave at least 2.5 million paired-end reads containing CDR3. From the 5' RACE reads, TCRdb called clonotypes with MiXCR, one entry per CDR3 protein. In the table there are hundreds of thousands of distinct CDR3 sequences, under 45% of which are singletons. As regards this clonotype: What it binds is unknown.

General study points: Age brought a roughly linear fall in TCR beta diversity measured per million T cells. Those diversity estimates obtained from one million T cells were thought to be underestimates.

V shed 3 bases, J shed 5 bases, and the junction held 7 bases outside the gene matches. Per the germline V gene, CDR1 is MDHEN and CDR2 is SYDVKM. The CDR3 is made up of 15 amino acids. This rearrangement joins TRBV28 to TRBJ2-1, with TRBD1 matching over 7 bases. This clonotype was obtained from a man aged 55-75 years in good health. Sample: blood. The CDR3 nucleotides are TGTGCCAGCAGTTTGATTGTAGGACAGGACAATGAGCAGTTCTTC. The encoded protein is CASSLIVGQDNEQFF.